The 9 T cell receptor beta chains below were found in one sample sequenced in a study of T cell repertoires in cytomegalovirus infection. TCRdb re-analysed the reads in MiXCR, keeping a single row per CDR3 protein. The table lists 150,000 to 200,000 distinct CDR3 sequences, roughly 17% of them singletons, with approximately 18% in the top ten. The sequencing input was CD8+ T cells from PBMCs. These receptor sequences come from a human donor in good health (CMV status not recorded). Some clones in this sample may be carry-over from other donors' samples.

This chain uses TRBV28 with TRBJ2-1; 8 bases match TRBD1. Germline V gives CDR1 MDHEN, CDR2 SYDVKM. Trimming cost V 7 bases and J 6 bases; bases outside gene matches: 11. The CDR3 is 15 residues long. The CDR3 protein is CASTLLRQGANEQFF. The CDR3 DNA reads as TGTGCCAGCACCCTCTTGCGGCAGGGGGCCAATGAGCAGTTCTTC.

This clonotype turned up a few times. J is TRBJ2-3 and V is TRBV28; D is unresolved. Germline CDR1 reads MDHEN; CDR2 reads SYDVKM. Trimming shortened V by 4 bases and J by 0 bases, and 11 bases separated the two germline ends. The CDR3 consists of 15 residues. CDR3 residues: CASSSYTGSTDTQYF. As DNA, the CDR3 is TGTGCCAGCAGTTCTTACACGGGTAGCACAGATACGCAGTATTTT.

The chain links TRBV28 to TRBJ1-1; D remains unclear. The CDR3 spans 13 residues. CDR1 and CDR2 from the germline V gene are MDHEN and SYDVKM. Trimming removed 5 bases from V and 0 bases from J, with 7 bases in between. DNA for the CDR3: TGTGCCAGCAGTACTTTTATGAACACTGAAGCTTTCTTT. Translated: CASSTFMNTEAFF.

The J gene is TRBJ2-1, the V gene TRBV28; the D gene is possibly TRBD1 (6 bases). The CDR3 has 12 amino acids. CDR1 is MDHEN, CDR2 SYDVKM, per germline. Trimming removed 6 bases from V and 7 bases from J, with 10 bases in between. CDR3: CASSMRGNEQFF. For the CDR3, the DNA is TGTGCCAGCAGCATGAGGGGGAATGAGCAGTTCTTC.

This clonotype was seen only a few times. DNA of the CDR3: TGTGCCAGCACCAATCCCGTACTAGCGGGGGGGCCAGGGGAGACCCAGTACTTC. It is translated as CASTNPVLAGGPGETQYF. The rearrangement links TRBV7-2 to TRBJ2-5; 13 bases fit TRBD2. In germline, CDR1 is SGHTA, CDR2 FQGNSA. There are 18 residues in the CDR3. V shed 7 bases and J 5 bases; nucleotides not matched to a gene: 16.

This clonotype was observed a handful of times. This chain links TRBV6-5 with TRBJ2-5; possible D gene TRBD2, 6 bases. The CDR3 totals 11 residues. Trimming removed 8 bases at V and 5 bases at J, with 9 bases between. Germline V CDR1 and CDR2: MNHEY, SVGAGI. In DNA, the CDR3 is TGTGCCAGCGGAGGGTGGGAGACCCAGTACTTC. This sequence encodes CASGGWETQYF.

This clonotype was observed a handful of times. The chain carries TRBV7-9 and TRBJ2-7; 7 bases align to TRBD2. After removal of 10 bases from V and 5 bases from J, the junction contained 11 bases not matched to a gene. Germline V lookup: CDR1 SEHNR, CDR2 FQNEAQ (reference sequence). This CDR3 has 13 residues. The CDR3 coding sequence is TGTGCCACCCAGAACTCGGGAGGAAACGAGCAGTACTTC. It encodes CATQNSGGNEQYF. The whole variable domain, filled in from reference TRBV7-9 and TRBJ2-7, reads DTGVSQNPRHKITKRGQNVTFRCDPISEHNRLYWYRQTLGQGPEFLTYFQNEAQLEKSRLLSDRFSAERPKGSFSTLEIQRTEQGDSAMYLCATQNSGGNEQYFGPGTRLTVT.

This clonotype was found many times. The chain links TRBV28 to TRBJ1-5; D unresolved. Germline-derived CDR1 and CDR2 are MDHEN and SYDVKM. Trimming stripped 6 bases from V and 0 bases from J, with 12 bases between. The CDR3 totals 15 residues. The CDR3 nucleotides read TGTGCCAGCAGCTTTGGGAGGTATAGCAATCAGCCCCAGCATTTT. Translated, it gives CASSFGRYSNQPQHF.

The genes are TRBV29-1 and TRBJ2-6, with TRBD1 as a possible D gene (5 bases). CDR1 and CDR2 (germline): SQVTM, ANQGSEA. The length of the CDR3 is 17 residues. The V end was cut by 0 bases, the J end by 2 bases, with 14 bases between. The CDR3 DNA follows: TGCAGCGTTGAAGAAGCCAGGGTGCATCCTGGGGCCAACGTCCTGACTTTC. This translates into CSVEEARVHPGANVLTF.